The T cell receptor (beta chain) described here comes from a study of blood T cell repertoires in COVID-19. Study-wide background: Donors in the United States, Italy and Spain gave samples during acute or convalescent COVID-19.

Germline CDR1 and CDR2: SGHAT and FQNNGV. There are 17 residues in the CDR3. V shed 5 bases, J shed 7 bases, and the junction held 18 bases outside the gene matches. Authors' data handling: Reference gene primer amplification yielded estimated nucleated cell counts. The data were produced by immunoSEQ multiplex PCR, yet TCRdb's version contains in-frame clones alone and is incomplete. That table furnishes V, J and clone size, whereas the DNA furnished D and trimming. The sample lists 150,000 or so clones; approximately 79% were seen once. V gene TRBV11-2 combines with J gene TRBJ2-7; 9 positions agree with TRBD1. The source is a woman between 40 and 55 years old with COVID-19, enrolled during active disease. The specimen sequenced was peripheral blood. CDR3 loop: CASSGRLGQGGLWEQYF. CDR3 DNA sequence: TGTGCCAGCAGCGGGCGCCTGGGACAGGGAGGTTTGTGGGAGCAGTACTTC. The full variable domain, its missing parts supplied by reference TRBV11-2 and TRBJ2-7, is EAGVAQSPRYKIIEKRQSVAFWCNPISGHATLYWYQQILGQGPKLLIQFQNNGVVDDSQLPKDRFSAERLKGVDSTLKIQPAKLEDSAVYLCASSGRLGQGGLWEQYFGPGTRLTVT.